Listed below are T cell receptor beta chains from one sample, sequenced in a study of CD8 T cells in ankylosing spondylitis. TCRdb processed the 5' RACE reads anew with MiXCR; each CDR3 protein has one entry. Of fewer than 550,000 distinct CDR3 sequences listed, roughly 5.2% are singletons. The sequenced sample consisted of blood, either unsorted or a sorted T cell fraction (not recorded which). The receptors were sampled from a male donor with ankylosing spondylitis. Both conserved end residues are part of each CDR3. D genes are given only for firm matches. The size entry is marked missing in some rows and otherwise reads once, few, many or a size class.

J: TRBJ2-3
D: TRBD1
length: 17
V: TRBV7-2
size: many
DNA: TGTGCCAGCAGCTCAGGACAGGGAGGAACTAGCACAGATACGCAGTATTTT
CDR3: CASSSGQGGTSTDTQYF

J: TRBJ2-5
D: -
length: 13
V: TRBV5-1
size: -
DNA: TGCGCCAGCAGCCCCCAGGCTCAAGAGACCCAGTACTTC
CDR3: CASSPQAQETQYF

J: TRBJ2-7
D: -
length: 15
V: TRBV18
size: few
DNA: TGTGCCAGCTCACCACCGCGTCCAGGGAGGCACGAGCAGTACTTC
CDR3: CASSPPRPGRHEQYF

J: TRBJ2-1
D: -
length: 16
V: TRBV5-4
size: many
DNA: TGTGCCAGCAGCTCGAGGGGGGCCAGCTCCTACAATGAGCAGTTCTTC
CDR3: CASSSRGASSYNEQFF

J: TRBJ2-6
D: TRBD1
length: 18
V: TRBV25-1
size: few
DNA: TGTGCCAGCAGCTCCTTATGGGCAGGGGGCGCTGGGGCCAACGTCCTGACTTTC
CDR3: CASSSLWAGGAGANVLTF

J: TRBJ1-4
D: -
length: 12
V: TRBV4-3
size: many
DNA: TGCGCCAGCAGCCAAAGTTTTGGGAAGATGTTTTTT
CDR3: CASSQSFGKMFF

J: TRBJ2-1
D: -
length: 12
V: TRBV29-1
size: -
DNA: TGCATCATTCCTGGGGAACACAATGAGCAGTTCTTC
CDR3: CIIPGEHNEQFF

J: TRBJ2-1
D: -
length: 14
V: TRBV10-3
size: few
DNA: TGTGCCATCAGGAGGCAGGCCCCCTACAATGAGCAGTTCTTC
CDR3: CAIRRQAPYNEQFF

J: TRBJ1-6
D: -
length: 13
V: TRBV25-1
size: many
DNA: TGTGCCAGCAGTTCCAACCTGGGGACCCGAGTCCACTTT
CDR3: CASSSNLGTRVHF

J: TRBJ1-1
D: TRBD1
length: 17
V: TRBV4-2
size: many
DNA: TGTGCCAGCAGCCACCAACCGGGACAGCGCATGAACACTGAAGCTTTCTTT
CDR3: CASSHQPGQRMNTEAFF

J: TRBJ2-5
D: -
length: 18
V: TRBV4-1
size: few
DNA: TGCGCCAGCAGCCAACCGTCACGACCAGGGGCGGGCCGAGAGACCCAGTACTTC
CDR3: CASSQPSRPGAGRETQYF

J: TRBJ2-7
D: TRBD2
length: 16
V: TRBV20-1
size: many
DNA: TGCAGTGCAGGGGGCGGACTAGCGGGAGTTGCGTACGAGCAGTACTTC
CDR3: CSAGGGLAGVAYEQYF

J: TRBJ2-3
D: -
length: 13
V: TRBV7-2
size: few
DNA: TGTGCCAGCAGCTTAGATAGGGGCCTCCCGTCGTATTTT
CDR3: CASSLDRGLPSYF

J: TRBJ2-3
D: -
length: 14
V: TRBV4-2
size: -
DNA: TGTGCCAGCAGCCCCTTACCGCTCCCAGATACGCAGTATTTT
CDR3: CASSPLPLPDTQYF

J: TRBJ2-3
D: TRBD2
length: 16
V: TRBV20-1
size: few
DNA: TGCTGTGCTAGAGCACCGGGACTAGCGTTCACAGATACGCAGTATTTT
CDR3: CCARAPGLAFTDTQYF

J: TRBJ2-5
D: TRBD2
length: 15
V: TRBV27
size: many
DNA: TGTGCCAGCAGTTGGCAGCGGGGGGGCCAAGAGACCCAGTACTTC
CDR3: CASSWQRGGQETQYF

J: TRBJ1-1
D: -
length: 14
V: TRBV7-9
size: many
DNA: TGTGCCAGCAGCCCGGAACCGATGAACACTGAAGCTTTCTTT
CDR3: CASSPEPMNTEAFF

J: TRBJ1-6
D: -
length: 15
V: TRBV6-2/TRBV6-3
size: many
DNA: TGTGCCAGCAGTTACACGCAGGGGTCTAATTCACCCCTCCACTTT
CDR3: CASSYTQGSNSPLHF

J: TRBJ2-1
D: -
length: 17
V: TRBV11-2
size: many
DNA: TGTGCCAGCAGCTTAGAGACTAGTTTGGGACCCTTCAATGAGCAGTTCTTC
CDR3: CASSLETSLGPFNEQFF

J: TRBJ2-2
D: -
length: 15
V: TRBV20-1
size: many
DNA: TGCAGTGCTAGGAGGGGAAGGGTGAACACCGGGGAGCTGTTTTTT
CDR3: CSARRGRVNTGELFF

J: TRBJ2-3
D: -
length: 15
V: TRBV5-1
size: -
DNA: TGCGCCAGCAGCTTGGATGGAGGGTTTCCAGATACGCAGTATTTT
CDR3: CASSLDGGFPDTQYF

J: TRBJ2-7
D: TRBD2
length: 15
V: TRBV4-3
size: many
DNA: TGCGCCAGCAGCCAAGATGGGGGGGGAACCTACGAGCAGTACTTC
CDR3: CASSQDGGGTYEQYF

J: TRBJ1-1
D: -
length: 16
V: TRBV4-3
size: many
DNA: TGCGCCAGCAGCCTCACCCTCGGGACCGAGGCTACTGAAGCTTTCTTT
CDR3: CASSLTLGTEATEAFF

J: TRBJ2-1
D: TRBD1
length: 15
V: TRBV6-2/TRBV6-3
size: -
DNA: TGTGCCAGCACCGTGGGGACAGCGTCCTACAATGAGCAGTTCTTC
CDR3: CASTVGTASYNEQFF

J: TRBJ1-2
D: TRBD1
length: 14
V: TRBV29-1
size: many
DNA: TGCAGCGTTGAAAACAGGGGGCGAAACTATGGCTACACCTTC
CDR3: CSVENRGRNYGYTF

J: TRBJ2-1
D: -
length: 15
V: TRBV15
size: many
DNA: TGTGCCACCAGCAGAGTCTGGCCAGACCCCAGGGAGCAGTTCTTC
CDR3: CATSRVWPDPREQFF

J: TRBJ1-3
D: -
length: 14
V: TRBV5-1
size: many
DNA: TGCGCCAGCAGCTTGATACCGTCTGGAAACACCATATATTTT
CDR3: CASSLIPSGNTIYF

J: TRBJ2-1
D: -
length: 16
V: TRBV19
size: few
DNA: TGTGCCAGTAGTATCGGGTGGGGAAGCTCCTACAATGAGCAGTTCTTC
CDR3: CASSIGWGSSYNEQFF

J: TRBJ2-3
D: TRBD1
length: 18
V: TRBV11-1
size: -
DNA: TGTGCCAGCAGTTTTCGGGACAGTGCATTCCTTAGCACAGATACGCAGTATTTT
CDR3: CASSFRDSAFLSTDTQYF

J: TRBJ2-7
D: TRBD1
length: 15
V: TRBV28
size: -
DNA: TGTGCCAGCAGTTATGGGACAGCGTCTGCGAGGGAGCAGTACTTC
CDR3: CASSYGTASAREQYF

J: TRBJ2-1
D: -
length: 13
V: TRBV10-3
size: many
DNA: TGTGCCATCAGTGAGTCGAACGGGCCGGATTGGTTCTTC
CDR3: CAISESNGPDWFF

J: TRBJ2-7
D: TRBD2
length: 14
V: TRBV29-1
size: many
DNA: TGCAGCGCCAGCACTGGACTAGGCGTCTACGAGCAGTACTTC
CDR3: CSASTGLGVYEQYF

J: TRBJ2-5
D: TRBD1
length: 11
V: TRBV12-3/TRBV12-4
size: many
DNA: TGTGCCAGCAGTTACAGGGGAACCCAGTACTTC
CDR3: CASSYRGTQYF

J: TRBJ2-1
D: TRBD2
length: 14
V: TRBV20-1
size: many
DNA: TGCAGTGCTTCGGGACTAGCGGGAGGCAATGAGCAGTTCTTC
CDR3: CSASGLAGGNEQFF

J: TRBJ2-2
D: TRBD1
length: 15
V: TRBV7-9
size: many
DNA: TGTGCCAGCAGCTTCCCGGGACAGGGGATCGGGGAGCTGTTTTTT
CDR3: CASSFPGQGIGELFF

J: TRBJ2-2
D: -
length: 14
V: TRBV7-9
size: -
DNA: TGTGCCAGCAGCTTAGTGAGAGGATTCGGGGAGCTGTTTTTT
CDR3: CASSLVRGFGELFF

J: TRBJ2-6
D: TRBD1
length: 16
V: TRBV18
size: few
DNA: TGTGCCAGCTCACGAGAGGGGGCCGCTGGGGCCAACGTCCTGACTTTC
CDR3: CASSREGAAGANVLTF

J: TRBJ2-3
D: -
length: 19
V: TRBV4-2
size: few
DNA: TGTGCCAGCAGCCGAAGATGGGGAACAGAGCCCACCGGGGTAGATACGCAGTATTTT
CDR3: CASSRRWGTEPTGVDTQYF

J: TRBJ2-7
D: -
length: 15
V: TRBV7-2
size: many
DNA: TGTGCCAGCAGCTTAGAGTACAGAAGCTCCTACGAGCAGTACTTC
CDR3: CASSLEYRSSYEQYF

J: TRBJ1-2
D: TRBD1
length: 13
V: TRBV12-3/TRBV12-4
size: -
DNA: TGTGCCAGCAGCCCACAGGGGTTGGCTGGCTACACCTTC
CDR3: CASSPQGLAGYTF

J: TRBJ2-1
D: -
length: 14
V: TRBV2
size: few
DNA: TGTGCCAGCAGTCGTAGCGGATTGGACAATGAGCAGTTCTTC
CDR3: CASSRSGLDNEQFF

J: TRBJ2-1
D: -
length: 15
V: TRBV20-1
size: many
DNA: TGCAGTGCTAGAGATCTCACACGCTCCTACAATGAGCAGTTCTTC
CDR3: CSARDLTRSYNEQFF

J: TRBJ1-5
D: TRBD1
length: 16
V: TRBV4-3
size: many
DNA: TGCGCCAGCAGCCAAGAAGGGGGCAGGTCGGATCAGCCCCAGCATTTT
CDR3: CASSQEGGRSDQPQHF

J: TRBJ1-2
D: -
length: 13
V: TRBV6-1
size: many
DNA: TGTGCCAGCAGCCCGGACAGTCACTATGGCTACACCTTC
CDR3: CASSPDSHYGYTF

J: TRBJ2-6
D: TRBD1
length: 14
V: TRBV9
size: many
DNA: TGTGCCAGCAGCGTTCGGGACAGGGGGGCCGTCCTGACTTTC
CDR3: CASSVRDRGAVLTF

J: TRBJ2-3
D: TRBD2
length: 15
V: TRBV6-1
size: many
DNA: TGTGCCAGCAGTGTGGCTAGCGGGGGAGGAGATACGCAGTATTTT
CDR3: CASSVASGGGDTQYF

J: TRBJ2-5
D: -
length: 14
V: TRBV12-5
size: many
DNA: TGTGCTAGTGACACACACGGGGGGCGAGAGACCCAGTACTTC
CDR3: CASDTHGGRETQYF

J: TRBJ2-5
D: TRBD2
length: 12
V: TRBV20-1
size: many
DNA: TGCAGTGTTCGCGGGAGGAGTGAGACCCAGTACTTC
CDR3: CSVRGRSETQYF